This T cell receptor beta chain was recovered during a study of T-cell memory formation after mild COVID-19. This clonotype was seen a few times. The TCR alpha and TCR beta cDNA libraries, bearing sample barcodes and UMIs, were generated by 5'RACE using constant-segment primers. One entry per CDR3 protein results from TCRdb running MiXCR on the 5' RACE reads. The repertoire holds about 360,000 distinct CDR3 sequences, with around 14% as singletons. Specimen: PBMCs or a T cell subset sorted from them (not recorded which). This TCR was sampled from a man aged 18 to 30 who had mild COVID-19 (a few samples of this study predate the infection). Cell type and time point are not known.

The CDR3 coding sequence is TGCGCCAGCTCTACGGGGTCGGGGATCTACGAGCAGTACTTC. It encodes CASSTGSGIYEQYF. The chain uses TRBV5-1 and TRBJ2-7; TRBD2 might be the D (5 bases). There are 14 residues in the CDR3. Trimming shortened V by 7 bases and J by 3 bases, and 17 bases separated the two germline ends. Germline CDR1 SGHRS, CDR2 YFSETQ.